These 14 T cell receptor beta chains came from one sample sequenced in a study of shared clonotypes between healthy human individuals. Here immunoSEQ multiplex PCR was the method, and the copy in TCRdb shows in-frame clones only, minus some. The sample includes around 750,000 clones, less than 85% of them seen just once. Sequencing was done on a sample of memory CD4+ T cells sorted from blood. As to subset: CD45RA-negative fraction. Receptor source: a young woman in good health.

This chain joins TRBV28 and TRBJ1-5, with 8 nucleotides matching TRBD1. Germline V CDR1 and CDR2: MDHEN, SYDVKM. The CDR3 spans 17 residues. V was pared by 6 bases and J by 3 bases, with 13 bases of the junction left unmatched. CDR3 sequence: CASSSGAGGLINQPQHF. For the CDR3, the DNA is TGTGCCAGCAGCTCGGGGGCAGGGGGCTTAATCAATCAGCCCCAGCATTTT.

The table lists this clone with a few counts. At the DNA level, this CDR3 is encoded by other sequences in the same sample as well. This chain joins TRBV15 and TRBJ1-4; tentatively, D is TRBD1 (6 bases). V was shortened by 1 base and J by 8 bases, with 8 bases between the two germline ends. The CDR3 consists of 13 residues. Germline lookup yields CDR1 LNHNV and CDR2 YYDKDF (reference sequence). The CDR3 protein is CATSRGQVEKLFF. The CDR3 DNA reads TGTGCCACCAGCAGAGGACAGGTGGAAAAACTGTTTTTT.

V usage is TRBV11-3 and J usage is TRBJ1-1; a weak D match, TRBD1 (5 bases). Germline V gives CDR1 SGHNT, CDR2 YENEEA. V lost 5 bases and J lost 4, with 20 bases in between. CDR3 length: 16 amino acids. The CDR3 sequence is CASSRGAVAGLTEAFF. DNA for the CDR3: TGTGCCAGCAGCCGAGGGGCTGTGGCCGGCCTCACTGAAGCTTTCTTT.

This clone has more than one count but fewer than ten. V gene TRBV19 combines with J gene TRBJ1-2; 11 nucleotides agree with TRBD1. Looked up from germline, CDR1 is LNHDA and CDR2 is SQIVND (reference sequence). Losses at the gene ends were 9 bases for V and 6 bases for J; bases not matched to a gene: 6. The CDR3 has 13 amino acids. CDR3 residues: CASRDRGKDGYTF. The CDR3 DNA follows: TGTGCCAGCAGGGACAGGGGGAAGGATGGCTACACCTTC.

Only one count was recorded for this clone. The V and J genes are TRBV9 and TRBJ2-7, with 8 bases fitting TRBD2. The CDR3 totals 13 residues. Germline trimming cut 4 bases from V and 4 bases from J; bases unmatched to any gene: 4. Germline CDR1 reads SGDLS; CDR2 reads YYNGEE. CDR3 loop: CASSPPSGYEQYF. In DNA, the CDR3 is TGTGCCAGCAGCCCACCTAGCGGGTACGAGCAGTACTTC.

The chain carries TRBV5-6 and TRBJ2-3, with D perhaps matching TRBD2 (5 bases). Deletions cut 0 bases from V and 0 bases from J, with 8 bases between. Looked up from germline, CDR1 is SGHDT and CDR2 is YYEEEE. The length of the CDR3 is 15 residues. CDR3 coding DNA: TGTGCCAGCAGCTTGGGCCAGCGGAGCACAGATACGCAGTATTTT. Translated, it gives CASSLGQRSTDTQYF.

This clone was seen a handful of times. The chain combines TRBV20-1 with TRBJ2-3; a weak D match, TRBD2 (5 bases). The CDR3 has 11 amino acids. Germline assignment: CDR1 DFQATT and CDR2 SNEGSKA (reference sequence). V was clipped by 5 bases and J by 14 bases, with 17 bases between them. For the CDR3, the DNA is TGCAGTGCTCCCCTTCCCCCCGCGGGGTATTTT. Its protein is CSAPLPPAGYF.

This clone was seen at least ten times. The CDR3 is CSVRAGNEKLFF. The CDR3 DNA follows: TGCAGCGTTCGAGCGGGGAATGAAAAACTGTTTTTT. V gene TRBV29-1 combines with J gene TRBJ1-4; no reliable D call. This CDR3 is 12 amino acids long. V lost 5 bases, J lost 5 bases, and 9 bases lay in between. Looked up from germline, CDR1 is SQVTM and CDR2 is ANQGSEA.

The V gene is TRBV19, the J gene TRBJ1-3; D might be TRBD1 (5 bases). CDR1 and CDR2 from the germline V gene are LNHDA and SQIVND (reference sequence). The CDR3 runs to 14 residues. Trimming left V 4 bases short and J 8 bases short, with 15 bases between. CDR3 in amino acids: CASSTTGEVYTIYF. The CDR3 DNA sequence: TGTGCCAGTAGTACGACGGGGGAAGTTTACACCATATATTTT.

A single count supports this clone. The chain recombines TRBV7-9 with TRBJ2-1, with 13 bases that match TRBD2. The V gene's germline CDR1 is SEHNR and CDR2 FQNEAQ (reference sequence). V was pared by 7 bases and J by 10 bases, with 13 bases of the junction left unmatched. This CDR3 spans 16 amino acids. CDR3 amino acids: CASTTILAGGPSEQFF. CDR3 sequence (DNA): TGTGCCAGCACGACGATACTAGCGGGAGGGCCCTCGGAGCAGTTCTTC.

This chain uses TRBV7-2 with TRBJ1-4; 7 positions agree with TRBD1. The CDR3 consists of 14 residues. V was pared by 5 bases and J by 7 bases, with 7 bases of the junction left unmatched. CDR1 is SGHTA and CDR2 is FQGNSA in the germline V gene. DNA of the CDR3: TGTGCCAGCAGCGCGAACACAGGGGCTGAAAAACTGTTTTTT. Translating it yields CASSANTGAEKLFF.

This chain joins TRBV5-1 and TRBJ2-7; 15 bases agree with TRBD2. The CDR3 runs 18 residues. After removal of 0 bases from V and 4 bases from J, the junction contained 8 bases not matched to a gene. Germline V gene data show CDR1 as SGHRS and CDR2 as YFSETQ. The CDR3 loop is CASSLGSVGLAGGYEQYF. The DNA of the CDR3 is TGCGCCAGCAGCTTGGGATCTGTGGGACTAGCGGGAGGTTACGAGCAGTACTTC. The variable domain in full, completed from reference TRBV5-1 and TRBJ2-7, reads KAGVTQTPRYLIKTRGQQVTLSCSPISGHRSVSWYQQTPGQGLQFLFEYFSETQRNKGNFPGRFSGRQFSNSRSEMNVSTLELGDSALYLCASSLGSVGLAGGYEQYFGPGTRLTVT.

J is TRBJ2-5 and V is TRBV4-2; D is undetermined. V lost 1 base and J lost 4, with 7 bases in between. Per germline, CDR1 LGHNA and CDR2 YNFKEQ. There are 13 residues in the CDR3. The CDR3 protein is CASSQGVGETQYF. The CDR3 DNA reads as TGTGCCAGCAGCCAAGGGGTGGGAGAGACCCAGTACTTC.

This clone was seen ten or more times. V is TRBV27 and J is TRBJ1-5; D remains unclear. The CDR3 length is 13 residues. Trimming shortened V by 4 bases and J by 4 bases, and 8 bases separated the two germline ends. Germline V gene sequence: CDR1 MNHEY, CDR2 SMNVEV (reference sequence). The CDR3 reads CASSWDLNQPQHF. CDR3 nucleotides: TGTGCCAGCAGTTGGGATCTTAATCAGCCCCAGCATTTT.